This T cell receptor (beta chain) came from a study of cytomegalovirus exposure and HLA in healthy donors. V was pared by 5 bases and J by 4 bases, with 13 bases between. There are 14 residues in the CDR3. Germline V CDR1 and CDR2: SEHNR, FQNEAQ (reference sequence). Vbeta (60) and Jbeta (13) primers were used in the PCR. TCRdb's copy holds only in-frame clones and misses some; the assay was immunoSEQ multiplex PCR. The sample lists about 140,000 clones, 60% to 80% occurring once. This chain links TRBV7-9 with TRBJ2-3, with a possible D match to TRBD2 (6 bases). This TCR was recovered from a woman aged 40 to 50 in good health and CMV-seronegative. Sequenced material: PBMCs. The CDR3 DNA reads TGTGCCAGCAGCGGGACGGGAGCCTCAGATACGCAGTATTTT. Its translation: CASSGTGASDTQYF.